Below, one TCR beta chain is given with its context. Its antigen is unknown. From around 0.5 ug of total RNA, TCR beta-specific cDNA was reverse-transcribed using a constant-region primer. Employing slightly modified ARM-PCR, three nested multiplex PCR rounds were run, and these gave rise to the TCR beta libraries. TRBV1-TRBV30 forward primers and a C-beta reverse primer were used in the first two PCR rounds, which each ran for around 10 cycles. Using its own MiXCR run on the multiplex PCR reads, TCRdb lists one record per CDR3 protein. Of 95,000 to 150,000 distinct CDR3 sequences in the sample, less than 80% are singletons; the top ten hold roughly 8.8%. Germline lookup yields CDR1 SGDLS and CDR2 YYNGEE. This CDR3 is built from 15 residues. Trimming took 7 bases from V and 8 from J, leaving 19 bases between them. This sample is part of a study of tumor-infiltrating lymphocytes in primary liver carcinoma. Study details: Samples returned roughly 3.65 to 7.5 million productive TCRbeta reads, a yield that was similar across tissue types. Notes on the study in general: Among the pair types, tumor region pairs showed more overlap than tumor-adjacent and tumor-blood pairs. Representation across all five tumor regions was limited to only about 8-25% of top clones. Tumors significantly exceeded blood in top-250-clone fraction (p = 0.039).

Extraction of RNA together with DNA used about 17-30 mg of unsorted bulk tissue. Sequenced input: liver tumor tissue from sampling region 1. Sample subset: tumor region T1, superior pole. This TCR was sampled from a woman between 55 and 75 years old with primary liver carcinoma and hepatitis B virus infection. J is TRBJ1-6 and V is TRBV9, with no clear D. CDR3 coding DNA: TGTGCCAGCTCAAGGTCAACGGCTTCGGATTCACCCCTCCACTTT. It is translated as CASSRSTASDSPLHF.